Each of the 31 T cell receptor beta chains below was sequenced from the same sample in a study of blood T cell repertoires in COVID-19. Generated by immunoSEQ multiplex PCR, the TCRdb table keeps only in-frame clones and is missing some. The table records roughly 330,000 clones, roughly nine tenths of them present only once. The sample comprised PBMCs or T cells enriched from blood (not recorded which). All receptors come from a woman younger than 45 who had recovered from COVID-19.

In nucleotides, the CDR3 is TGTGCCAGCAGCACCGGGACAGGGGGGACTGAAGCTTTCTTT. Amino acid sequence: CASSTGTGGTEAFF. This chain joins TRBV11-2 and TRBJ1-1; 11 bases map to TRBD1. The CDR3 totals 14 residues. J was trimmed by 5 bases and V by 5 bases; bases with no gene match: 4. Germline CDR1 and CDR2: SGHAT and FQNNGV.

This chain joins TRBV11-3 and TRBJ2-2; D ambiguous. In germline, CDR1 is SGHNT, CDR2 YENEEA. This CDR3 is 11 amino acids long. The V end lost 5 bases, the J end lost 8 bases, and 6 bases lay between the germline ends. The CDR3 DNA is TGTGCCAGCAGCCGCGGAGGGGAGCTGTTTTTT. Translated, it gives CASSRGGELFF.

J is TRBJ2-2 and V is TRBV24-1; 8 bases map to TRBD1. The CDR3 spans 16 residues. The junction had 4 bases not matched to a gene; V was cut back by 4 bases and J by 1 base. The germline V gene has CDR1 KGHDR and CDR2 SFDVKD. The CDR3 is CATSDPGTGNTGELFF. The CDR3 DNA sequence: TGTGCCACCAGTGACCCTGGGACAGGGAACACCGGGGAGCTGTTTTTT.

In its sample, this clone was seen many times. This rearrangement joins TRBV5-4 to TRBJ2-7, with a weak D call TRBD2 (6 bases). Trimming removed 0 bases from V and 4 bases from J, with 8 bases in between. The germline V gene has CDR1 SGHNT and CDR2 YYREEE (reference sequence). The CDR3 totals 13 residues. CDR3 DNA sequence: TGTGCCAGCAGCTTGGACGGACTATACGAGCAGTACTTC. Its protein is CASSLDGLYEQYF.

This chain connects TRBV5-4 to TRBJ2-2; no clear D. V lost 2 bases and J lost 4, with 12 bases in between. CDR1 and CDR2 (germline): SGHNT, YYREEE (reference sequence). The CDR3 sequence is 15 residues long. The CDR3 region is CASSFVPEITGELFF. The CDR3 coding sequence is TGTGCCAGCAGCTTCGTCCCAGAAATCACCGGGGAGCTGTTTTTT.

The chain is built from TRBV18 and TRBJ1-1; TRBD1 matches at 7 bases. The CDR3 runs to 15 residues. The junction had 8 bases not matched to a gene; V was cut back by 2 bases and J by 5 bases. From germline, CDR1 is KGHSH and CDR2 LQKENI. CDR3 in amino acids: CASSPGQGDRTEAFF. The CDR3 DNA reads as TGTGCCAGCTCACCAGGCCAGGGGGATCGGACTGAAGCTTTCTTT.

There are a few counts of this clone. The V call is TRBV9, the J call TRBJ1-1; a possible D gene is TRBD1 (6 bases). This CDR3 spans 16 amino acids. Trimming pared 2 bases from V and 2 bases from J, leaving 16 bases between. Germline CDR1 is SGDLS and CDR2 is YYNGEE. The CDR3 DNA sequence: TGTGCCAGCAGCGTTGGGTCCGGGACACTTAACACTGAAGCTTTCTTT. Its protein is CASSVGSGTLNTEAFF.

This rearrangement joins TRBV6-2 or TRBV6-3 to TRBJ1-5; the D gene is possibly TRBD1 (5 bases). V was cut by 2 bases and J by 6 bases, with 14 bases left in between. This CDR3 is 15 amino acids long. The germline CDR1 and CDR2 sequences are MNHEY and SVGEGT. CDR3 region: CASSYRAGKGQPQHF. CDR3 coding DNA: TGTGCCAGCAGTTACAGGGCAGGGAAGGGTCAGCCCCAGCATTTT.

J is TRBJ1-1 and V is TRBV9; no definite D call. Trimming shortened V by 0 bases and J by 5 bases, and 14 bases separated the two germline ends. The CDR3 extends over 15 amino acids. The germline V gene encodes CDR1 SGDLS and CDR2 YYNGEE. The CDR3 region has the DNA TGTGCCAGCAGCGTAGGGCCCCTTGCGGGAACTGAAGCTTTCTTT. Translation: CASSVGPLAGTEAFF.

The chain uses TRBV3-1 (or the pseudogene TRBV3-2) and TRBJ1-1; D possibly corresponds to TRBD1 (6 bases). The CDR3 sequence is 15 residues long. The germline V and J ends were trimmed by 4 bases and 4 bases, with 16 bases remaining between them. Germline CDR1 and CDR2: LGHDT and YNNKEL (reference sequence). The CDR3 protein is CASSPGTGGITEAFF. For the CDR3, the DNA is TGTGCCAGCAGCCCGGGGACGGGGGGCATCACTGAAGCTTTCTTT.

The genes are TRBV9 and TRBJ1-3; 8 bases fit TRBD1. CDR3 size: 16 residues. Germline-derived CDR1 and CDR2 are SGDLS and YYNGEE. V shed 3 bases, J shed 3 bases, and the junction held 8 bases outside the gene matches. The CDR3 sequence: CASSGGQGRFGNTIYF. The CDR3 coding sequence is TGTGCCAGCAGCGGCGGACAGGGAAGATTTGGAAACACCATATATTTT.

The chain is built from TRBV19 and TRBJ1-2; possibly TRBD1 for D (6 bases). The ends were cut back, 7 bases at V and 8 bases at J, with 17 bases in the middle. This CDR3 spans 13 amino acids. Germline V gene lookup returns CDR1 LNHDA and CDR2 SQIVND (reference sequence). The CDR3 DNA reads TGTGCCAGTAATCCAGGGGAAGGTTTAGGCTACACCTTC. Its translation: CASNPGEGLGYTF.

The chain employs TRBV28 and TRBJ2-5, with TRBD2 identical over 7 bases. Per the germline V gene, CDR1 is MDHEN and CDR2 is SYDVKM. Trimming removed 6 bases from V and 4 bases from J; junction bases left unmatched: 8. The CDR3 sequence is 14 residues long. The CDR3 bases are TGTGCCAGCAGGCCTGGGGGAGGGGTAGAGACCCAGTACTTC. Translation gives CASRPGGGVETQYF.

Concerning this clone: The germline gene is not matched at one end of the junction; a read error may be the cause. The chain links TRBV5-1 to TRBJ1-1; D ambiguous. The CDR3 has 16 amino acids. Germline loops: CDR1 SGHRS, CDR2 YFSETQ. The CDR3 DNA is TGCGCAAGCAGCTTGGGTGGCCCTCCCATGAACACTGAAGCTTTCTTT. It encodes CASSLGGPPMNTEAFF.

This clone appeared a single time. This rearrangement joins TRBV30 to TRBJ2-7, with TRBD2 matching 12 bases. CDR3 length: 14 amino acids. V dropped 3 bases and J dropped 6; count of bases not matched to a gene: 6. Looked up from germline, CDR1 is GTSNPN and CDR2 is SVGIG (reference sequence). The CDR3 sequence is CAWSTWTSGVEQYF. The CDR3 region has the DNA TGTGCCTGGAGCACCTGGACTAGCGGGGTCGAGCAGTACTTC.

V usage is TRBV18 and J usage is TRBJ1-2, with D possibly being TRBD1 (6 bases). This CDR3 comprises 18 residues. Trimming shortened V by 6 bases and J by 3 bases, and 26 bases separated the two germline ends. Per the germline V gene, CDR1 is KGHSH and CDR2 is LQKENI. This chain's CDR3 is CASSPIEQGLSGYYGYTF. The CDR3 DNA reads as TGTGCCAGCTCGCCTATCGAACAGGGTTTGAGTGGATACTATGGCTACACCTTC.

The chain combines TRBV19 with TRBJ2-5; D possibly corresponds to TRBD1 (8 bases). CDR1 and CDR2 from the germline V gene are LNHDA and SQIVND (reference sequence). The CDR3 extends over 14 amino acids. Trimming left V 5 bases short and J 9 bases short, with 19 bases between. CDR3 residues: CASSPGGQGGPQYF. CDR3 in DNA: TGTGCCAGTAGTCCCGGCGGACAGGGAGGGCCCCAGTACTTC.

This clone was recorded a few times. This rearrangement joins TRBV7-8 to TRBJ1-1; 7 nucleotides align to TRBD1. Germline V CDR1 and CDR2: SGHVS, FQNEAQ. This CDR3 spans 13 amino acids. The junction had 3 bases not matched to a gene; V was cut back by 1 base and J by 7 bases. The CDR3 is CASSLVAGGEAFF. CDR3 sequence (DNA): TGTGCCAGCAGCTTAGTGGCAGGGGGTGAAGCTTTCTTT.

J is TRBJ1-5 and V is TRBV5-8; TRBD1 aligns across 7 bases. The CDR3 is made up of 15 amino acids. Looked up from germline, CDR1 is SGHTS and CDR2 is YDEGEE. V lost 5 bases to trimming and J lost 5 bases; unmatched junction nucleotides: 10. CDR3 DNA sequence: TGTGCCAGCAGTGACGATGGACAGGCGGATCAGCCCCAGCATTTT. Protein: CASSDDGQADQPQHF. The variable domain in full, with the rest retrieved from reference TRBV5-8 and TRBJ1-5, is EAGVTQSPTHLIKTRGQQATLRCSPISGHTSVYWYQQALGLGLQFLLWYDEGEERNRGNFPPRFSGRQFPNYSSELNVNALELEDSALYLCASSDDGQADQPQHFGDGTRLSIL.

V gene TRBV5-4 combines with J gene TRBJ1-1, with D maybe TRBD1 (5 bases). This CDR3 has 14 residues. Germline V lookup: CDR1 SGHNT, CDR2 YYREEE (reference sequence). Trimming shortened V by 5 bases and J by 0 bases, and 11 bases separated the two germline ends. CDR3: CASRKDNMNTEAFF. In nucleotides, the CDR3 is TGTGCCAGCAGAAAGGACAACATGAACACTGAAGCTTTCTTT.

The V and J genes are TRBV2 and TRBJ2-3, with TRBD2 matching 15 bases. The CDR3 is made up of 19 amino acids. Looked up from germline, CDR1 is SNHLY and CDR2 is FYNNEI. The junction had 9 bases not matched to a gene; V was cut back by 5 bases and J by 0 bases. The CDR3 DNA reads as TGTGCCAGCAGTTGGGTCAGGACTAGCGGGGGGGAGAGCACAGATACGCAGTATTTT. This sequence encodes CASSWVRTSGGESTDTQYF.

The gene calls are TRBV5-6 and TRBJ2-7, with D tentatively TRBD2 (5 bases). This CDR3 region has 13 residues. Germline CDR1 and CDR2: SGHDT and YYEEEE. V gave up 7 bases and J gave up 0 bases, with 11 bases separating them. The CDR3 nucleotides read TGTGCCAGCTTCGACCGGGGCTCCTACGAGCAGTACTTC. This codes for CASFDRGSYEQYF.

This clone turned up a few times. The CDR3 loop reads CAGRSDGNYGYTF. In nucleotides, the CDR3 is TGTGCCGGAAGAAGCGACGGGAACTATGGCTACACCTTC. V usage is TRBV10-3 and J usage is TRBJ1-2; no firm D call. The germline V gene encodes CDR1 ENHRY and CDR2 SYGVKD. V lost 11 bases and J 2 bases, leaving 15 bases between the germline ends. The CDR3 loop spans 13 amino acids.

This chain links TRBV27 with TRBJ1-1; D is possibly TRBD1 (6 bases). CDR3 length: 14 amino acids. The V and J ends lost 2 bases and 6 bases respectively, with 13 bases between them. Germline V gene data show CDR1 as MNHEY and CDR2 as SMNVEV (reference sequence). CDR3 DNA: TGTGCCAGCAGTTTACTGGGGGCCGTGTCTGAAGCTTTCTTT. This codes for CASSLLGAVSEAFF.

The rearrangement joins TRBV18 to TRBJ2-3; no firm D call. Trimming left V 5 bases short and J 6 bases short, with 12 bases between. CDR1 KGHSH and CDR2 LQKENI come from the germline V gene. The CDR3 has 13 residues. The DNA of the CDR3 is TGTGCCAGCTCAGCCGACATCTCGGATACGCAGTATTTT. Encoded protein: CASSADISDTQYF.

This clone occurred a few times. The rearrangement links TRBV14 to TRBJ1-2; 8 nucleotides match TRBD1. This CDR3 comprises 15 residues. Germline V lookup: CDR1 SGHDN, CDR2 FVKESK. Trimming cost V 5 bases and J 2 bases; bases outside gene matches: 7. The DNA of the CDR3 is TGTGCCAGCAGCGGACAGGGTCAAAGGAACTATGGCTACACCTTC. It codes for CASSGQGQRNYGYTF.

For the CDR3, the DNA is TGTGCCACCAGTGATTTGCGATCAGCGGGGGCGTCAGGTCGCACAGATACGCAGTATTTT. This codes for CATSDLRSAGASGRTDTQYF. The genes are TRBV24-1 and TRBJ2-3, with 8 bases aligning to TRBD2. The germline V gene encodes CDR1 KGHDR and CDR2 SFDVKD. Germline trimming cut 0 bases from V and 1 base from J; bases unmatched to any gene: 14. This CDR3 contains 20 residues.

DNA of the CDR3: TGTGCGGGAATTGGGGCAATTAGGAACACTGAAGCTTTCTTT. It codes for CAGIGAIRNTEAFF. The J gene is TRBJ1-1, the V gene TRBV30; D is perhaps TRBD1 (5 bases). Germline V gene data show CDR1 as GTSNPN and CDR2 as SVGIG (reference sequence). This CDR3 has 14 residues.

The V gene is TRBV5-1, the J gene TRBJ1-1, with a tentative D call TRBD1 (5 bases). The CDR3 spans 15 residues. Deletions cut 4 bases from V and 2 bases from J, with 15 bases between. Germline V gives CDR1 SGHRS, CDR2 YFSETQ. CDR3 in DNA: TGCGCCAGCAGCCCACCGACAGTTTACAACACTGAAGCTTTCTTT. Protein: CASSPPTVYNTEAFF.

The V call is TRBV14, the J call TRBJ2-2; D might be TRBD2 (6 bases). The CDR3 totals 15 residues. Trimming removed 4 bases from V and 5 bases from J, with 14 bases in between. Looked up from germline, CDR1 is SGHDN and CDR2 is FVKESK. The CDR3 coding sequence is TGTGCCAGCAGCCCAAGACTAGACGGTACCGGGGAGCTGTTTTTT. Encoded protein: CASSPRLDGTGELFF.

This rearrangement joins TRBV7-9 to TRBJ2-1; 12 bases are a match to TRBD2. Per germline, CDR1 SEHNR and CDR2 FQNEAQ (reference sequence). The CDR3 contains 17 residues. Trimming took 4 bases from V and 7 from J; bases not matched to a gene: 11. CDR3 sequence: CASSSGLAGLQVNEQFF. The CDR3, as DNA: TGTGCCAGCAGCTCCGGACTAGCGGGGCTGCAAGTTAATGAGCAGTTCTTC.